The 14 T cell receptor beta chains given below trace back to one sample, sequenced in a study of PD-L1 blockade in urothelial cancer (dated by TCRdb to 2017 to 2019). What the time point label conveys for this sample: peripheral blood 6 weeks after treatment start. Receptor libraries were prepared by the immunoSEQ multiplex PCR assay. The source is immuneACCESS, and TCRdb retained only in-frame sequences with V and J called. Part of the clones is not carried over; for the studies checked, unresolved V genes explain less than half of this, and the remainder is unexplained. Counted in this sample were some 23,000 clones; more than 70% of them appeared once. 1.5% to 2% of the sample is in the top ten clones. This specimen consisted of PBMCs, obtained around atezolizumab (anti-PD-L1) treatment. The receptors originated from a man in his 70s with urothelial cancer.

The chain joins TRBV28 to TRBJ2-5, with unresolved D. V gave up 6 bases and J gave up 3 bases, with 14 bases separating them. The CDR3 has 14 residues. From germline, CDR1 is MDHEN and CDR2 SYDVKM. CDR3 amino acids: CASRSGSAKETQYF. The DNA for the CDR3 is TGTGCCAGCAGATCCGGGTCGGCTAAAGAGACCCAGTACTTC.

This chain uses TRBV30 with TRBJ2-6; 9 nucleotides line up with TRBD1. The CDR3 extends over 17 amino acids. Germline-derived CDR1 and CDR2 are GTSNPN and SVGIG (reference sequence). J lost 1 base, V lost 2 bases, and 6 bases had no gene match. This CDR3 reads CAWSFTGGASGANVLTF. The CDR3 DNA is TGTGCCTGGAGTTTTACAGGGGGCGCGTCTGGGGCCAACGTCCTGACTTTC.

The rearrangement uses TRBV5-4 and TRBJ2-7; 9 positions match TRBD2. In germline, CDR1 is SGHNT, CDR2 YYREEE (reference sequence). The CDR3 has 16 residues. Losses at the gene ends were 4 bases for V and 0 bases for J; bases not matched to a gene: 8. The CDR3 DNA follows: TGTGCCAGCAGCCCAACTGCGGGGGGGAGCTCCTACGAGCAGTACTTC. It is translated as CASSPTAGGSSYEQYF.

The rearrangement links TRBV7-2 to TRBJ2-5, with D unclear. Germline values: CDR1 SGHTA, CDR2 FQGNSA. This CDR3 has 11 amino acids. Trimming took off 5 bases at V and 5 bases at J, with 6 bases between the two ends. Here the CDR3 reads CASSILETQYF. The DNA for the CDR3 is TGTGCCAGCAGCATCCTGGAGACCCAGTACTTC.

The chain has TRBV11-3 and TRBJ2-7; D perhaps matches TRBD1 (5 bases). The V gene lost 4 bases and the J gene lost 2 bases, with 15 bases spanning the gap. Germline values: CDR1 SGHNT, CDR2 YENEEA. The CDR3 totals 15 residues. CDR3 DNA: TGTGCCAGCAGCTCACACGTGACAGCTACCTACGAGCAGTACTTC. Its protein product is CASSSHVTATYEQYF.

The rearrangement uses TRBV5-1 and TRBJ2-7, with 9 positions matching TRBD2. Germline-derived CDR1 and CDR2 are SGHRS and YFSETQ. CDR3 length: 14 amino acids. The V and J ends lost 4 bases and 3 bases, in that order; junction bases with no gene match: 5. CDR3 protein: CASSPLAGNYEQYF. The CDR3 DNA reads as TGCGCCAGCAGCCCTCTAGCGGGGAACTACGAGCAGTACTTC. Drawing the rest from reference TRBV5-1 and TRBJ2-7, the complete variable domain is KAGVTQTPRYLIKTRGQQVTLSCSPISGHRSVSWYQQTPGQGLQFLFEYFSETQRNKGNFPGRFSGRQFSNSRSEMNVSTLELGDSALYLCASSPLAGNYEQYFGPGTRLTVT.

This clone has only a few counts. This chain joins TRBV4-2 and TRBJ2-7; TRBD2 matches at 14 bases. Unmatched junction bases numbered 6, after V lost 2 bases and J lost 6 bases. This CDR3 is 16 amino acids long. Germline lookup yields CDR1 LGHNA and CDR2 YNFKEQ. The CDR3 DNA follows: TGTGCCAGCAGCCAAAGGACTAGCGGGAGGTCTGGCGAGCAGTACTTC. Translating gives CASSQRTSGRSGEQYF.

This clone appeared once. The chain joins TRBV6-5 to TRBJ2-7; tentative D call: TRBD2 (6 bases). The germline gives CDR1 MNHEY, CDR2 SVGAGI. Trimming cost V 2 bases and J 6 bases, with 8 bases left between them. The CDR3 runs to 12 residues. CDR3 coding DNA: TGTGCCAGCAGTTACGGGGGGTCCGAGCAGTACTTC. It encodes CASSYGGSEQYF.

The chain carries TRBV28 and TRBJ1-1; D perhaps matches TRBD1 (6 bases). The CDR3 is made up of 15 amino acids. Germline loops: CDR1 MDHEN, CDR2 SYDVKM. V was clipped by 5 bases and J by 5 bases, with 18 bases between them. The chain's CDR3 is CASSPTAGEGTEAFF. DNA for the CDR3: TGTGCCAGCAGTCCCACCGCAGGGGAAGGGACTGAAGCTTTCTTT.

The rearrangement joins TRBV6-5 to TRBJ1-1, with D possibly being TRBD1 (5 bases). The ends were cut back, 8 bases at V and 5 bases at J, with 18 bases in the middle. This CDR3 is built from 14 residues. Germline-derived CDR1 and CDR2 are MNHEY and SVGAGI. CDR3 sequence (DNA): TGTGCCAGCGGGACTTTACACTCCGGGACTGAAGCTTTCTTT. This encodes CASGTLHSGTEAFF.

The V and J genes are TRBV6-5 and TRBJ2-7; 12 nucleotides match TRBD2. The V gene end was trimmed by 6 bases and the J gene end by 5 bases; junction bases not matched to a gene: 5. Germline CDR1 and CDR2: MNHEY and SVGAGI. This CDR3 has 14 amino acids. The CDR3 protein is CASSRLAGVDEQYF. DNA for the CDR3: TGTGCCAGCAGCCGACTAGCGGGAGTTGACGAGCAGTACTTC.

The V and J genes are TRBV5-4 and TRBJ1-3; D is ambiguous. CDR3 size: 15 residues. Germline loops: CDR1 SGHNT, CDR2 YYREEE (reference sequence). Trimming shortened V by 1 base and J by 0 bases, and 8 bases separated the two germline ends. The CDR3 bases are TGTGCCAGCAGCTTGAACAGCTACTCTGGAAACACCATATATTTT. The encoded protein is CASSLNSYSGNTIYF.

The rearrangement uses TRBV5-1 and TRBJ1-2; perhaps TRBD1 as D (5 bases). This CDR3 comprises 16 residues. Deletions cut 0 bases from V and 7 bases from J, with 19 bases between. In germline, CDR1 is SGHRS, CDR2 YFSETQ. CDR3 region: CASSLEVMWGESGYTF. CDR3 in DNA: TGCGCCAGCAGCTTGGAGGTTATGTGGGGGGAAAGTGGCTACACCTTC.

This chain joins TRBV6-6 and TRBJ2-5, with D unclear. Germline CDR1 and CDR2: MNHNY and SVGAGI (reference sequence). The CDR3 length is 15 residues. The V end lost 0 bases, the J end lost 1 base, and 9 bases lay between the germline ends. This CDR3 reads CASSYSMGTQETQYF. CDR3 nucleotides: TGTGCCAGCAGTTACTCGATGGGCACCCAAGAGACCCAGTACTTC.